A single sample is the source of the 4 T cell receptor beta chains below, sequenced in a study of regulatory T cells in long-lasting Graves disease. The time point here: newly diagnosed GD, antithyroid drugs for less than 3 months. From PBMCs, RNA was extracted and then used to make the TCR library. Building the TCR beta libraries relied on iRepertoire HTBI primers, and CDR3 regions underwent Arm-PCR. TCRdb redid the calling of the multiplex PCR reads with MiXCR, one entry per CDR3 protein. The sample lists approximately 490,000 distinct CDR3 sequences, 15% to 20% occurring once. This same sample was also taken into another study, of T cells in Graves' hyperthyroidism and ophthalmopathy.

The sample in question was peripheral blood mononuclear cells (PBMCs), obtained at new diagnosis, from a patient treated with antithyroid drugs. All receptors come from a man aged 35-49 years with Graves disease.

This clonotype has only a few counts. The chain links TRBV6-1 to TRBJ2-7, with 9 nucleotides matching TRBD2. The V gene end was trimmed by 8 bases and the J gene end by 0 bases; junction bases not matched to a gene: 8. The CDR3 consists of 15 residues. Germline CDR1 and CDR2: MNHNS and SASEGT. This CDR3 reads CASGPSGGFSYEQYF. The DNA for the CDR3 is TGTGCCAGCGGCCCGAGCGGGGGGTTCTCCTACGAGCAGTACTTC.

This clonotype came up many times. V usage is TRBV30 and J usage is TRBJ1-2, with D hard to call. Trimming took off 4 bases at V and 4 bases at J, with 10 bases between the two ends. This CDR3 is 12 amino acids long. Germline CDR1 and CDR2: GTSNPN and SVGIG (reference sequence). CDR3 in amino acids: CAWNPMGYGYTF. CDR3 DNA sequence: TGTGCCTGGAACCCAATGGGCTATGGCTACACCTTC.

Many counts were recorded for this clonotype. V usage is TRBV27 and J usage is TRBJ2-1; D uncertain. There are 12 residues in the CDR3. In germline, CDR1 is MNHEY, CDR2 SMNVEV (reference sequence). Trimming took off 7 bases at V and 9 bases at J, with 13 bases between the two ends. The chain's CDR3 is CASKLGISEQFF. The CDR3 DNA reads as TGTGCCAGCAAGCTAGGTATTAGTGAGCAGTTCTTC.

The V and J genes are TRBV4-1 and TRBJ2-1; perhaps TRBD2 as D (5 bases). CDR3 size: 14 residues. Germline lookup yields CDR1 MGHRA and CDR2 YSYEKL. Trimming pared 1 base from V and 7 bases from J, leaving 11 bases between. The CDR3 DNA reads TGCGCCAGCAGCCAAGCTGAGTCGGGAAATGAGCAGTTCTTC. Its protein is CASSQAESGNEQFF.